The 14 T cell receptor beta chains presented below share a single source sample, sequenced in a study of T cells in women clearing cervical HPV infection. Only in-frame clones appear in the TCRdb table, and some are missing; sequencing was by immunoSEQ multiplex PCR. This sample's table reports about 30,000 clones. The sequencing input was blood buffy coat. The receptors were gathered from a woman aged 18 to 69 with a cervical HPV16 infection that either progressed to CIN3+ or cleared (not recorded which).

Notes on this clone: The read halts 3 residues ahead of the CDR3 end, with the missing end drawn from the germline J gene. V is TRBV19 and J is TRBJ2-4; TRBD1 aligns across 7 bases. The germline V gene has CDR1 LNHDA and CDR2 SQIVND (reference sequence). This CDR3 has 15 amino acids. Partial CDR3 DNA: TGTGCCAGTAGTTTCCGGGACAGTTCTGCCTATGGT. This sequence encodes CASSFRDSSAYG. The whole CDR3 protein is CASSFRDSSAYGQYF.

With respect to this clone: The CDR3 end is not reached by the read, which stops 3 residues before it; the germline J gene fills it in. The rearrangement joins TRBV5-4 to TRBJ1-2; D remains ambiguous. The CDR3 runs 14 residues. V gave up 1 base and J gave up 4 bases, with 11 bases separating them. The germline gives CDR1 SGHNT, CDR2 YYREEE (reference sequence). CDR3: CASSLSAGIYGYTF. Partial CDR3 DNA: TGTGCCAGCAGCTTGTCAGCGGGGATCTATGGC.

To note about this clone: Read sequence stops 3 residues before the CDR3 end, and the germline J gene provides the missing end. The gene calls are TRBV30 and TRBJ1-2, with 7 bases matching TRBD1. Germline CDR1 reads GTSNPN; CDR2 reads SVGIG (reference sequence). V shed 6 bases, J shed 6 bases, and the junction held 7 bases outside the gene matches. This CDR3 contains 12 residues. The CDR3 spells CACTGAPHGYTF. The sequenced CDR3 bases are TGTGCCTGTACAGGGGCCCCCCATGGC.

About this clone: The read ends 3 residues shy of where the CDR3 ends; the end is completed using the germline J gene. The chain recombines TRBV5-1 with TRBJ2-1; TRBD1 agrees at 9 bases. Unmatched junction bases numbered 2, after V lost 9 bases and J lost 1 base. The CDR3 extends over 13 amino acids. Per the germline V gene, CDR1 is SGHRS and CDR2 is YFSETQ. The CDR3 loop is CATGTGSYNEQFF. CDR3 DNA (partial): TGCGCCACCGGGACAGGGTCCTACAATGAG.

In regard to this clone: Read data end 3 residues before the CDR3 end; the end is taken from the germline J gene. V usage is TRBV10-3 and J usage is TRBJ2-1; D perhaps matches TRBD1 (5 bases). CDR3 size: 14 residues. Germline values: CDR1 ENHRY, CDR2 SYGVKD. Between the trimmed V and J ends, which lost 2 bases and 3 bases, there was a span of 8 bases. CDR3 amino acids: CAISEAQDYNEQFF. The CDR3 DNA, read in part, is TGTGCCATCAGTGAGGCACAGGACTACAATGAG.

CDR3 residues: CASGHGTAPNYGYTF. Partial CDR3 DNA: TGTGCCAGCGGACATGGAACGGCGCCTAACTATGGC. The rearrangement uses TRBV4-2 and TRBJ1-2; tentatively, D is TRBD1 (5 bases). The CDR3 goes on 3 residues after the read ends, and that part is filled in from the germline J gene. Germline V gene data show CDR1 as LGHNA and CDR2 as YNFKEQ. The length of the CDR3 is 15 residues. Deletions cut 8 bases from V and 0 bases from J, with 16 bases between.

About this clone: The CDR3 is cut off 3 residues early in the read; its end comes from the germline J gene. This chain uses TRBV5-1 with TRBJ1-2, with D possibly matching TRBD1 (6 bases). CDR1 and CDR2 from the germline V gene are SGHRS and YFSETQ. V lost 4 bases to trimming and J lost 5 bases, with 15 bases between them. The CDR3 is made up of 14 amino acids. Partial CDR3 DNA: TGCGCCAGCAGCCTCAGGGGAAATTGGTATGGC. It yields the protein CASSLRGNWYG. The whole CDR3 reads CASSLRGNWYGYTF.

As concerns this clone: The read terminates 3 residues ahead of where the CDR3 ends, so the germline J gene completes it. This sequence joins TRBV7-6 and TRBJ1-1, with 8 bases that match TRBD1. The CDR3 consists of 14 residues. The J segment lost 2 bases and the V segment lost 3 bases, leaving 2 bases of the junction unmatched. Germline V CDR1 and CDR2: SGHVS, FNYEAQ. This CDR3 is CASSFGQGNTEAFF. The DNA read from the CDR3 is TGTGCCAGCAGCTTCGGACAGGGTAACACTGAA.

In the case of this clone: The missing CDR3 end, 3 residues past where the read stops, is filled in from the germline J gene. The chain recombines TRBV29-1 with TRBJ2-7; 10 bases agree with TRBD2. CDR1 and CDR2 from the germline V gene are SQVTM and ANQGSEA. This CDR3 contains 13 residues. The V and J ends lost 4 bases and 5 bases, in that order; junction bases with no gene match: 5. This chain's CDR3 is CSVAGLAANEQYF. The covered CDR3 bases are TGCAGCGTTGCCGGACTAGCGGCGAACGAG.

On this clone itself: The read halts 3 residues ahead of the CDR3 end, with the missing end drawn from the germline J gene. The rearrangement links TRBV20-1 to TRBJ1-4; 9 bases are shared with TRBD1. With 3 bases clipped from V and 6 bases from J, the junction kept 8 bases outside the gene matches. CDR3 length: 15 residues. Germline V gene data show CDR1 as DFQATT and CDR2 as SNEGSKA (reference sequence). The CDR3 loop reads CSARKQGADYEKLFF. The part of the CDR3 DNA that was read is TGCAGTGCTAGGAAACAGGGGGCGGACTATGAAAAA.

Points on this clone: The read falls 3 residues short of the CDR3 end, and the missing part is taken from the germline J gene. The chain recombines TRBV7-3 with TRBJ1-2; D gene ambiguous. The germline gives CDR1 SGHTA, CDR2 FQGTGA. The CDR3 totals 14 residues. The CDR3 loop reads CASSPYSSTDTYTF. CDR3 bases read: TGTGCCAGCAGCCCCTATTCTAGCACAGATACC. Using reference TRBV7-3 and TRBJ1-2 for the parts outside the CDR3, the full variable domain is GAGVSQTPSNKVTEKGKYVELRCDPISGHTALYWYRQSLGQGPEFLIYFQGTGAADDSGLPNDRFFAVRPEGSVSTLKIQRTERGDSAVYLCASSPYSSTDTYTFGSGTRLTVV.

This clone ranks as medium-sized in terms of frequency. The read ends 3 residues shy of where the CDR3 ends; the end is completed using the germline J gene. This sample includes further DNA sequences coding for the same CDR3. This chain joins TRBV18 and TRBJ1-1, with 7 bases aligning to TRBD1. The J segment lost 3 bases and the V segment lost 2 bases, leaving 0 bases of the junction unmatched. This CDR3 spans 13 amino acids. Per the germline V gene, CDR1 is KGHSH and CDR2 is LQKENI. The DNA read from the CDR3 is TGTGCCAGCTCACCAACAGGGGACACTGAA. Translation: CASSPTGDTE. The entire CDR3 sequence reads CASSPTGDTEAFF. The whole variable domain, filled in from reference TRBV18 and TRBJ1-1, reads NAGVMQNPRHLVRRRGQEARLRCSPMKGHSHVYWYRQLPEEGLKFMVYLQKENIIDESGMPKERFSAEFPKEGPSILRIQQVVRGDSAAYFCASSPTGDTEAFFGQGTRLTVV.

CDR3 DNA, as far as it was read: TGTGCCAGCAGAGAACAGGAGGCTGCTACTGAA. Protein: CASREQEAATE. The whole CDR3 reads CASREQEAATEAFF. The J gene is TRBJ1-1, the V gene TRBV2; TRBD1 is a possible D gene (5 bases). Read sequence stops 3 residues before the CDR3 end, and the germline J gene provides the missing end. Looked up from germline, CDR1 is SNHLY and CDR2 is FYNNEI. This CDR3 has 14 amino acids. The ends were cut back, 6 bases at V and 5 bases at J, with 16 bases in the middle.

Points on this clone: From the germline J gene comes the end of the CDR3, since the read stops 3 residues before it. V gene TRBV7-2 combines with J gene TRBJ1-2; possible D gene TRBD1, 6 bases. Germline CDR1 reads SGHTA; CDR2 reads FQGNSA. This CDR3 has 14 amino acids. CDR3 sequence: CAIIQGGRGNTYTF. The CDR3 DNA, read in part, is TGTGCCATCATACAGGGAGGGCGAGGAAATACC.